Each of the 19 T cell receptor beta chains below was sequenced from the same sample in a study of blood T cell repertoires in COVID-19. Only in-frame clones appear in the TCRdb table, and some are missing; sequencing was by immunoSEQ multiplex PCR. The data contain about 170,000 clones, approximately 82% of them singletons. The sequencing sample was made of peripheral blood. All receptors come from a woman older than 75 with acute or convalescent COVID-19.

The chain carries TRBV7-9 and TRBJ2-1, with 9 bases that match TRBD2. The junction had 4 bases not matched to a gene; V was cut back by 1 base and J by 0 bases. Germline CDR1 SEHNR, CDR2 FQNEAQ (reference sequence). The CDR3 length is 17 residues. The CDR3 sequence is CASSLGTSAASYNEQFF. CDR3 in DNA: TGTGCCAGCAGCTTAGGGACTAGCGCCGCCTCCTACAATGAGCAGTTCTTC.

CDR3 region: CASSRTLTGDQPQHF. For the CDR3, the DNA is TGTGCCAGCAGTCGGACTTTGACGGGTGATCAGCCCCAGCATTTT. This sequence joins TRBV27 and TRBJ1-5; D is undetermined. CDR3 length equals 15 residues. The germline V gene encodes CDR1 MNHEY and CDR2 SMNVEV (reference sequence). The V gene lost 5 bases and the J gene lost 5 bases, with 16 bases spanning the gap.

The gene calls are TRBV7-9 and TRBJ2-5; a weak D match, TRBD1 (5 bases). This CDR3 has 14 residues. Looked up from germline, CDR1 is SEHNR and CDR2 is FQNEAQ (reference sequence). Trimming removed 2 bases from V and 5 bases from J, with 12 bases in between. The CDR3 sequence: CASSLKGLGETQYF. The CDR3 bases are TGTGCCAGCAGCTTAAAGGGGCTTGGGGAGACCCAGTACTTC.

The chain combines TRBV2 with TRBJ1-2; 10 nucleotides line up with TRBD1. The CDR3 totals 12 residues. Germline V CDR1 and CDR2: SNHLY, FYNNEI. Unmatched junction bases numbered 3, after V lost 7 bases and J lost 7 bases. The CDR3 nucleotides are TGTGCCAGCACGGGACAGGGGACTGGCTACACCTTC. It specifies CASTGQGTGYTF.

The V call is TRBV24-1, the J call TRBJ1-1; a weak D match, TRBD1 (5 bases). The germline gives CDR1 KGHDR, CDR2 SFDVKD. V lost 3 bases, J lost 4 bases, and 8 bases lay in between. The CDR3 contains 13 residues. The CDR3 protein is CATSDVGGTEAFF. The CDR3 DNA is TGTGCCACCAGTGATGTGGGGGGCACTGAAGCTTTCTTT.

This clone was detected a few times. CDR3 nucleotides: TGTGCCAGCAGCTTAGCGTTGACAGGGGGAACTGAAGCTTTCTTT. Encoded protein: CASSLALTGGTEAFF. The chain joins TRBV7-9 to TRBJ1-1, with 9 nucleotides matching TRBD1. The CDR3 contains 15 residues. Germline V gene sequence: CDR1 SEHNR, CDR2 FQNEAQ (reference sequence). Trimming cost V 0 bases and J 5 bases; bases outside gene matches: 4.

J is TRBJ2-7 and V is TRBV7-9, with a weak D call TRBD1 (5 bases). Germline V gene lookup returns CDR1 SEHNR and CDR2 FQNEAQ (reference sequence). CDR3 length equals 13 residues. Trimming removed 2 bases at V and 6 bases at J, with 11 bases between. The CDR3 protein is CASSLIGASEQYF. The CDR3 DNA reads TGTGCCAGCAGCTTAATAGGGGCCAGCGAGCAGTACTTC.

The chain links TRBV2 to TRBJ1-1, with 11 positions matching TRBD1. The trim removed 6 bases at V and 6 bases at J, leaving 9 bases unmatched. Germline values: CDR1 SNHLY, CDR2 FYNNEI. This CDR3 is 15 amino acids long. CDR3: CASSSGTGGFAEAFF. Written as DNA, the CDR3 is TGTGCCAGCAGCAGCGGGACAGGGGGTTTTGCTGAAGCTTTCTTT.

The chain combines TRBV5-5 with TRBJ2-7, with D tentatively TRBD2 (6 bases). V was cut by 0 bases and J by 3 bases, with 19 bases left in between. Germline CDR1 is SGHKS and CDR2 is YYEKEE (reference sequence). The CDR3 totals 17 residues. The CDR3 DNA is TGTGCCAGCAGCTTGGGACTTAGCGGACTAAGAAACTACGAGCAGTACTTC. Its protein is CASSLGLSGLRNYEQYF.

The chain couples TRBV23-1 to TRBJ2-5, with 9 bases matching TRBD1. TRBV23-1 carries the ORF label, with uncertain function. V lost 0 bases to trimming and J lost 3 bases; unmatched junction nucleotides: 5. The CDR3 covers 16 residues. The DNA of the CDR3 is TGCGCCAGCAGTCAATCAGTGACAGGGGGGAAAGAGACCCAGTACTTC. Encoded protein: CASSQSVTGGKETQYF.

The chain joins TRBV7-2 to TRBJ2-5; maybe TRBD2 (6 bases). CDR3 length: 13 amino acids. CDR1 and CDR2 from the germline V gene are SGHTA and FQGNSA. V was pared by 5 bases and J by 2 bases, with 9 bases between. CDR3 loop: CASSRAGQETQYF. CDR3 coding DNA: TGTGCCAGCAGCCGGGCGGGGCAAGAGACCCAGTACTTC.

V and J are TRBV4-1 and TRBJ2-1; 7 nucleotides align to TRBD2. Germline V gives CDR1 MGHRA, CDR2 YSYEKL. The ends lost 1 base at V and 5 bases at J; junction bases unmatched: 14. The CDR3 length is 18 residues. CDR3 coding DNA: TGCGCCAGCAGCCAAGCCGTTACGTCGAAGGGAGGGGACAATGAGCAGTTCTTC. Residues: CASSQAVTSKGGDNEQFF.

This clone was picked up one time. This chain joins TRBV21-1 and TRBJ2-1; the DNA was not used to check the table's D call, TRBD2. TRBV21-1 is noted as a pseudogene. There are 21 residues in the CDR3. CDR3 residues: CASSKVNVGRTSGQGWNEQFF. The CDR3 DNA sequence: TGTGCCAGCAGCAAAGTAAATGTGGGCAGGACTAGCGGACAGGGGTGGAATGAGCAGTTCTTC.

The J gene is TRBJ2-3, the V gene TRBV7-2, with a weak D call TRBD2 (6 bases). This CDR3 has 16 residues. Germline V CDR1 and CDR2: SGHTA, FQGNSA. V lost 4 bases to trimming and J lost 5 bases, with 19 bases between them. The CDR3 sequence: CASSYLTGVSGDTQYF. The CDR3 nucleotides are TGTGCCAGCAGCTACTTAACGGGAGTGTCGGGAGATACGCAGTATTTT. The full variable domain, its missing parts supplied by reference TRBV7-2 and TRBJ2-3, is GAGVSQSPSNKVTEKGKDVELRCDPISGHTALYWYRQSLGQGLEFLIYFQGNSAPDKSGLPSDRFSAERTGGSVSTLTIQRTQQEDSAVYLCASSYLTGVSGDTQYFGPGTRLTVL.

CDR3 in amino acids: CASSPTRQGVTGELFF. The DNA of the CDR3 is TGCGCCAGCAGCCCCACCCGACAGGGTGTCACCGGGGAGCTGTTTTTT. The genes are TRBV4-1 and TRBJ2-2, with 7 bases that match TRBD1. Germline V gene lookup returns CDR1 MGHRA and CDR2 YSYEKL. This CDR3 has 16 amino acids. The V and J ends lost 4 bases and 4 bases, in that order; junction bases with no gene match: 9.

The chain has TRBV19 and TRBJ2-4; 7 positions agree with TRBD1. The junction had 8 bases not matched to a gene; V was cut back by 5 bases and J by 1 base. This CDR3 has 16 residues. Per the germline V gene, CDR1 is LNHDA and CDR2 is SQIVND (reference sequence). The CDR3 DNA reads TGTGCCAGTAGTCCGCGGACAGGTGCTGCCAAAAACATTCAGTACTTC. Amino acid sequence: CASSPRTGAAKNIQYF.

The chain recombines TRBV5-6 with TRBJ2-1; 7 nucleotides match TRBD1. J lost 10 bases, V lost 4 bases, and 8 bases had no gene match. Germline V gene lookup returns CDR1 SGHDT and CDR2 YYEEEE. This CDR3 spans 13 amino acids. The CDR3, as DNA: TGTGCCAGCAGCCTAATCGACAGGGACGAGCAGTTCTTC. Its translation is CASSLIDRDEQFF.

The chain joins TRBV2 to TRBJ1-1; a possible D gene is TRBD1 (6 bases). V dropped 6 bases and J dropped 0 bases, with 11 bases sitting between them. CDR1 SNHLY and CDR2 FYNNEI come from the germline V gene. This CDR3 is 14 amino acids long. CDR3: CASREDSLNTEAFF. CDR3 DNA: TGTGCCAGCAGGGAGGACAGCCTGAACACTGAAGCTTTCTTT. Variable domain in full (rest from reference TRBV2 and TRBJ1-1): EPEVTQTPSHQVTQMGQEVILRCVPISNHLYFYWYRQILGQKVEFLVSFYNNEISEKSEIFDDQFSVERPDGSNFTLKIRSTKLEDSAMYFCASREDSLNTEAFFGQGTRLTVV.

The V call is TRBV10-3, the J call TRBJ2-3; TRBD2 agrees at 10 bases. Germline V lookup: CDR1 ENHRY, CDR2 SYGVKD. The V gene end was trimmed by 0 bases and the J gene end by 6 bases; junction bases not matched to a gene: 6. The CDR3 length is 16 residues. This CDR3 is CAISESASGSTDTQYF. In nucleotides, the CDR3 is TGTGCCATCAGTGAGTCTGCTAGCGGGAGTACTGATACGCAGTATTTT.